This is a list of T cell receptor beta chains from one sample in a study of T-cell reconstitution after alpha-beta-depleted transplantation in children. MiXCR was run by TCRdb on the PCR reads, yielding one entry per CDR3 protein. Altogether about 540,000 distinct CDR3 sequences are present, around 17% being singletons, with the ten largest covering 3.3%. The sample consisted of PBMCs from the stem cell graft donor, taken from the stem cell graft. Receptors were obtained from a human donor who donated a stem cell graft to a child with acute lymphoblastic leukemia. CDR3s include the opening cysteine and the closing phenylalanine or tryptophan. D genes are given only for firm matches. Only part of the rows carry a size: once, few, many, or a class if the clone is expanded.

v_call	j_call	cdr3_length	d_call	clone_size	cdr3_aa	cdr3_nt
TRBV4-2	TRBJ1-1	18	TRBD1	-	CASSPLDGTGGPSTEAFF	TGTGCCAGCAGCCCCCTAGACGGGACAGGGGGCCCCAGCACTGAAGCTTTCTTT
TRBV12-3/TRBV12-4	TRBJ2-1	13	-	-	CASSLSGDYEQFF	TGTGCCAGCAGTTTATCGGGGGACTATGAGCAGTTCTTC
TRBV5-1	TRBJ2-3	14	-	few	CASSLRTLTDTQYF	TGCGCCAGCAGCTTGCGGACCTTGACAGATACGCAGTATTTT
TRBV10-3	TRBJ2-7	14	TRBD2	-	CAISTSGRSYEQYF	TGTGCCATATCGACTAGCGGGCGCTCCTACGAGCAGTACTTC
TRBV6-1	TRBJ2-7	15	-	-	CASSEIEGVSYEQYF	TGTGCCAGCAGTGAAATCGAGGGGGTTTCCTACGAGCAGTACTTC
TRBV18	TRBJ1-4	16	TRBD1	-	CASSPGQGFRNEKLFF	TGTGCCAGCTCACCGGGACAGGGGTTTCGAAATGAAAAACTGTTTTTT
TRBV3-1	TRBJ2-1	15	TRBD2	-	CACSQDRGGYNEQFF	TGTGCCTGCAGCCAAGATCGGGGGGGCTACAATGAGCAGTTCTTC
TRBV12-3/TRBV12-4	TRBJ2-7	15	TRBD1	-	CASSQGTAPSYEQYF	TGTGCCAGCAGTCAAGGGACAGCTCCCTCCTACGAGCAGTACTTC
TRBV29-1	TRBJ2-7	13	TRBD1	-	CSVGSGQGHEQYF	TGCAGCGTTGGTTCGGGACAGGGGCACGAGCAGTACTTC
TRBV12-3/TRBV12-4	TRBJ2-3	15	TRBD2	few	CASSAASGNTDTQYF	TGTGCCAGCAGTGCCGCTAGCGGGAACACAGATACGCAGTATTTT
TRBV24-1	TRBJ1-5	16	-	-	CATSESGVFSNQPQHF	TGTGCCACCAGTGAGTCCGGCGTTTTTAGCAATCAGCCCCAGCATTTT
TRBV6-1	TRBJ2-3	15	-	-	CASIAYTGNTDTQYF	TGTGCCAGCATCGCCTACACGGGGAACACAGATACGCAGTATTTT
TRBV20-1	TRBJ1-5	17	TRBD1	few	CSAPWTGGGSGNQPQHF	TGCAGTGCCCCTTGGACAGGGGGGGGATCGGGCAATCAGCCCCAGCATTTT
TRBV5-1	TRBJ2-5	16	-	few	CASSLPSGQSQETQYF	TGCGCCAGCAGCTTACCTTCTGGACAGTCCCAAGAGACCCAGTACTTC
TRBV5-1	TRBJ2-5	10	-	-	CASTIETQYF	TGCGCCAGCACGATAGAGACCCAGTACTTC
TRBV14	TRBJ2-2	16	-	-	CASSQGYLLNTGELFF	TGTGCCAGCAGCCAAGGGTACCTCTTGAACACCGGGGAGCTGTTTTTT
TRBV24-1	TRBJ2-5	18	TRBD1	few	CATSDFRPDRGPQETQYF	TGTGCCACCAGTGATTTTCGGCCGGACAGGGGCCCACAAGAGACCCAGTACTTC
TRBV15	TRBJ1-4	13	-	-	CATSRGGGEKLFF	TGTGCCACCAGCAGAGGGGGGGGTGAAAAACTGTTTTTT
TRBV5-6	TRBJ1-1	18	TRBD1	few	CASSSLKAPRGGETEAFF	TGTGCCAGCAGCTCACTTAAAGCCCCCAGGGGGGGCGAAACTGAAGCTTTCTTT
TRBV7-8	TRBJ2-7	17	-	few	CASRLGGRYSIDYEQYF	TGTGCCAGCAGATTAGGGGGGAGGTATTCAATAGATTACGAGCAGTACTTC
TRBV19	TRBJ2-2	13	TRBD2	-	CASIAGRGGELFF	TGTGCCAGTATAGCGGGACGGGGCGGGGAGCTGTTTTTT
TRBV4-1	TRBJ2-1	16	TRBD2	few	CASSQQDTGGPDEQFF	TGCGCCAGCAGCCAACAAGACACGGGAGGGCCCGATGAGCAGTTCTTC
TRBV20-1	TRBJ2-7	13	-	few	CSARFRGTYEQYF	TGCAGTGCTAGATTCCGGGGGACCTACGAGCAGTACTTC
TRBV10-2	TRBJ2-5	15	-	few	CASSEYGQAGQTQYF	TGCGCCAGCAGTGAGTATGGACAGGCGGGACAGACCCAGTACTTC
TRBV20-1	TRBJ1-1	14	-	-	CSARALGQNTEAFF	TGCAGTGCTAGGGCCCTCGGACAGAACACTGAAGCTTTCTTT
TRBV12-3/TRBV12-4	TRBJ2-4	14	-	many	CASMSGLAKNIQYF	TGTGCCAGCATGTCGGGACTAGCCAAAAACATTCAGTACTTC
TRBV10-3	TRBJ2-3	13	-	few	CAISNRFTDTQYF	TGTGCCATCAGTAACAGATTCACAGATACGCAGTATTTT
TRBV11-2	TRBJ2-2	12	-	once	CASSSVFGELFF	TGTGCCAGCAGTTCCGTATTCGGGGAGCTGTTTTTT
TRBV18	TRBJ1-1	15	-	-	CASSPSDRMNTEAFF	TGTGCCAGCTCACCCTCGGACAGAATGAACACTGAAGCTTTCTTT
TRBV20-1	TRBJ1-5	14	TRBD1	many	CSARDRTGNQPQHF	TGCAGTGCTAGAGACCGGACAGGGAATCAGCCCCAGCATTTT
TRBV29-1	TRBJ2-7	15	-	-	CSVSQPGLRGYEQYF	TGCAGCGTGTCCCAACCGGGACTTAGGGGGTACGAGCAGTACTTC
TRBV5-1	TRBJ2-1	14	-	many	CASSFQGQYNEQFF	TGCGCCAGCAGCTTCCAGGGCCAATACAATGAGCAGTTCTTC
TRBV12-3/TRBV12-4	TRBJ1-4	16	-	few	CASSLGGSPTNEKLFF	TGTGCCAGCAGTTTGGGAGGGTCTCCAACTAATGAAAAACTGTTTTTT
TRBV5-1	TRBJ2-2	18	TRBD2	-	CASSPRAFSGRATGELFF	TGCGCCAGCAGCCCCCGGGCCTTTAGCGGGAGAGCCACCGGGGAGCTGTTTTTT
TRBV6-1	TRBJ1-5	16	TRBD1	few	CASSAQGAVSNQPQHF	TGTGCCAGCAGTGCACAGGGGGCCGTCAGCAATCAGCCCCAGCATTTT
TRBV12-3/TRBV12-4	TRBJ2-4	13	-	-	CASTTAERNIQYF	TGTGCCAGCACGACAGCGGAGAGGAACATTCAGTACTTC
TRBV20-1	TRBJ1-1	12	-	-	CSARLVGTEAFF	TGCAGTGCTAGACTCGTGGGCACTGAAGCTTTCTTT
TRBV12-3/TRBV12-4	TRBJ2-1	13	-	few	CASSSLDYNEQFF	TGTGCCAGCAGCTCACTAGATTACAATGAGCAGTTCTTC
TRBV6-5	TRBJ1-1	12	-	few	CASHELNAEAFF	TGTGCCAGTCACGAATTGAACGCTGAAGCTTTCTTT
TRBV16	TRBJ2-7	15	-	few	CASSQSAASSYEQYF	TGTGCCAGCAGCCAATCGGCTGCTAGCTCGTACGAGCAGTACTTC
TRBV7-9	TRBJ2-1	17	TRBD2	-	CASSGHQRDESYNEQFF	TGTGCCAGCAGCGGACACCAGCGGGATGAGTCCTACAATGAGCAGTTCTTC
TRBV20-1	TRBJ2-3	14	-	-	CSASLRGPTPTQYF	TGCAGTGCTAGTCTACGAGGACCCACCCCTACGCAGTATTTT
TRBV7-3	TRBJ2-1	17	TRBD2	-	CASSYADPSGRGNEQFF	TGTGCCAGCAGCTATGCCGACCCAAGCGGGAGGGGGAATGAGCAGTTCTTC
TRBV5-1	TRBJ2-2	16	TRBD1	few	CASSTRGGLNTGELFF	TGCGCCAGCAGCACCCGAGGGGGCCTGAACACCGGGGAGCTGTTTTTT